This TCR beta chain was documented in a study of T cell responses to AZD1222 COVID-19 vaccine. Findings and caveats of the study: When two AZD1222 doses had been given, Spike-specific TCR breadth and depth rose. At baseline, just five to seven AZD1222 recipients tested seropositive. CD4 TCRs covered the whole spike, strongest at regions 160-218 and 743-854. Repertoires were sampled only after the peak T cell response.

For this clone: Its specificity is unknown. This same CDR3 is encoded by further DNA sequences in the sample.

Sequencing used immunoSEQ multiplex PCR; TCRdb keeps in-frame clones, though not all of them. Of about 260,000 clones listed, approximately 95% are singletons. The CDR3 contains 15 residues. CDR1 is SGHRS and CDR2 is YFSETQ in the germline V gene. V lost 0 bases to trimming and J lost 4 bases; unmatched junction nucleotides: 2. The sequence was collected from an adult in good health. Material: peripheral blood, obtained on day 0 of AZD1222 vaccination. The V gene is TRBV5-1, the J gene TRBJ2-5, with 11 bases fitting TRBD2. In DNA form, the CDR3 reads TGCGCCAGCAGCTTGGCCGGGACTAGCGGAGAGACCCAGTACTTC. This codes for CASSLAGTSGETQYF.